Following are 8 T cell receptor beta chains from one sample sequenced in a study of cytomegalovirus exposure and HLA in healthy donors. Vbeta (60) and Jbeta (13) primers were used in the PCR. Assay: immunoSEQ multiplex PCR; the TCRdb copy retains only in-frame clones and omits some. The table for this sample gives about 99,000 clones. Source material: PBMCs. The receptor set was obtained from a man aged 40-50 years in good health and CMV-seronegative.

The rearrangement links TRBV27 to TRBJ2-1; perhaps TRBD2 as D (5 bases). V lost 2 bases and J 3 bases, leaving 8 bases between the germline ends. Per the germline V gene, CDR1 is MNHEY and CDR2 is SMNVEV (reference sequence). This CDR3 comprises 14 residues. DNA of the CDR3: TGTGCCAGCAGTTTACCAGGACTCTACAATGAGCAGTTCTTC. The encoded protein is CASSLPGLYNEQFF.

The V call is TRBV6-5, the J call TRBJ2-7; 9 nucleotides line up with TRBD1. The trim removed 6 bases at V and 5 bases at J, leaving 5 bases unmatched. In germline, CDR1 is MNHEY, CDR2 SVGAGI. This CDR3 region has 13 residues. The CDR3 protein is CASRSTGGNEQYF. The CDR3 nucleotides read TGTGCCAGCAGGAGTACAGGGGGCAACGAGCAGTACTTC.

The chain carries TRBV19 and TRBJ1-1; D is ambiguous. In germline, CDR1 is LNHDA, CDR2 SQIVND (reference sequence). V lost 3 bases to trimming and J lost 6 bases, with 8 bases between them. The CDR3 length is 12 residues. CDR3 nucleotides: TGTGCCAGTAGTATTGGAGTCGCTGAAGCTTTCTTT. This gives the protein CASSIGVAEAFF.

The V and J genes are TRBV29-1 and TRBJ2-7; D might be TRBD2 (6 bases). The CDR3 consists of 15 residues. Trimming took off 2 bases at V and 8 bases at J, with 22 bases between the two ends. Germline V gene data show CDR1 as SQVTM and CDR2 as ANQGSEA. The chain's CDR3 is CSVESLWQGGSKQYF. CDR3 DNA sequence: TGCAGCGTTGAAAGCCTTTGGCAGGGAGGTAGCAAGCAGTACTTC.

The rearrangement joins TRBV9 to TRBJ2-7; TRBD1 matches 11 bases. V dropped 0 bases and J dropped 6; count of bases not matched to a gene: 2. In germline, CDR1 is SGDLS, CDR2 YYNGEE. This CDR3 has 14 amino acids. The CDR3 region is CASSVEGQGGEQYF. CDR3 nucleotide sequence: TGTGCCAGCAGCGTAGAGGGACAGGGGGGCGAGCAGTACTTC.

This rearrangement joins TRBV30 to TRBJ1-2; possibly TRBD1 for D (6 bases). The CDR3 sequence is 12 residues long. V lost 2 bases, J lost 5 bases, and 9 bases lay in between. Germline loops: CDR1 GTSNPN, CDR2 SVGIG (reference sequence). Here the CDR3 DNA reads TGTGCCTGGAGTCACGGACAGTATGGCTACACCTTC. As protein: CAWSHGQYGYTF.

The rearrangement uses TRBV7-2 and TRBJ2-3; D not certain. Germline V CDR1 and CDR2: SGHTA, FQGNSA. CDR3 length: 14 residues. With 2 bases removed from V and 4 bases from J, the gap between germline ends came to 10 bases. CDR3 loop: CASSLMWSPDTQYF. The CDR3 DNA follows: TGTGCCAGCAGCTTAATGTGGAGCCCAGATACGCAGTATTTT.

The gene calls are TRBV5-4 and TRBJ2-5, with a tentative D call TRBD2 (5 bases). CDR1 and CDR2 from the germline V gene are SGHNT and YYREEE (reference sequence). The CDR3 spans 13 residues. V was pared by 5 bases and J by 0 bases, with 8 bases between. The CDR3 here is CASRSGYQETQYF. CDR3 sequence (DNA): TGTGCCAGCAGGTCGGGGTACCAAGAGACCCAGTACTTC.